This T cell receptor beta chain was recovered during a study of T cell repertoires in cytomegalovirus infection. In its sample, this clonotype was seen many times. Its antigen is undetermined. V lost 1 base and J lost 5, with 14 bases in between. This CDR3 has 15 amino acids. In germline, CDR1 is SGHTA, CDR2 FQGTGA. TCRdb re-analysed the reads in MiXCR, keeping a single row per CDR3 protein. The sample has approximately 280,000 distinct CDR3 sequences, approximately 22% seen once; the top ten hold roughly 19%. The origin of this receptor is a human donor in good health (CMV status not recorded). Some clones in this sample may be carry-over from other donors' samples. The material was cultured PBMCs, obtained from culture after CMV antigen stimulation. The genes are TRBV7-3 and TRBJ1-1, with D perhaps TRBD1 (5 bases). The CDR3 sequence is CASSLSPGSRTEAFF. The CDR3 DNA is TGTGCCAGCAGCTTAAGTCCAGGGAGTAGGACTGAAGCTTTCTTT.